This T cell receptor beta chain was sequenced for a study of blood T cell repertoires in COVID-19. Generated by immunoSEQ multiplex PCR, the TCRdb table keeps only in-frame clones and is missing some. The sample lists approximately 280,000 clones, around nine tenths occurring once. Germline lookup yields CDR1 SGHVS and CDR2 FQNEAQ. V was pared by 3 bases and J by 0 bases, with 6 bases of the junction left unmatched. This CDR3 has 18 residues. This receptor was obtained from a woman between 18 and 29 years old who had recovered from COVID-19. The gene calls are TRBV7-8 and TRBJ2-6; 9 bases match TRBD1. The sample taken for sequencing was PBMCs or T cells enriched from blood (not recorded which). Here the CDR3 reads CASSFRDRVLSGANVLTF. Written as DNA, the CDR3 is TGTGCCAGCAGCTTCCGGGACAGGGTTCTCTCTGGGGCCAACGTCCTGACTTTC.